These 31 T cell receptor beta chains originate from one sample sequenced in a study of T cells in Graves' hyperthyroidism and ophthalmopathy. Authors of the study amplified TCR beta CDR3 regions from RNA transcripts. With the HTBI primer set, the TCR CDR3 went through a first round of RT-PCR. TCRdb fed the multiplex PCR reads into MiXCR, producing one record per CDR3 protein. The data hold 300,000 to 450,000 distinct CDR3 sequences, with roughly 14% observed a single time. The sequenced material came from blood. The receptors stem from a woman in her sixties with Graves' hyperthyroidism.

The CDR3 region is CASGWDRYNEQFF. In DNA, the CDR3 is TGTGCCAGCGGCTGGGACAGATACAATGAGCAGTTCTTC. The chain joins TRBV6-1 to TRBJ2-1; 7 bases line up with TRBD1. V dropped 8 bases and J dropped 4; count of bases not matched to a gene: 5. Per germline, CDR1 MNHNS and CDR2 SASEGT. The CDR3 is 13 amino acids.

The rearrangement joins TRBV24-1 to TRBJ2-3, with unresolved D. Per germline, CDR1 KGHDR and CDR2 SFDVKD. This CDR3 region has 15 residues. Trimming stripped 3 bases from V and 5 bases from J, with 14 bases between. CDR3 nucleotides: TGTGCCACCAGTGATGGCGACAACGTGGAAGATACGCAGTATTTT. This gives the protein CATSDGDNVEDTQYF.

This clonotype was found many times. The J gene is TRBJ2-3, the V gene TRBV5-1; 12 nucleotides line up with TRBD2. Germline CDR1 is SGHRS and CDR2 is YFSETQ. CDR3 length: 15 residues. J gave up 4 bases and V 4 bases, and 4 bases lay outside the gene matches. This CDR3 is CASSASSGGADTQYF. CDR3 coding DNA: TGCGCCAGCAGCGCGTCTAGCGGGGGGGCAGATACGCAGTATTTT.

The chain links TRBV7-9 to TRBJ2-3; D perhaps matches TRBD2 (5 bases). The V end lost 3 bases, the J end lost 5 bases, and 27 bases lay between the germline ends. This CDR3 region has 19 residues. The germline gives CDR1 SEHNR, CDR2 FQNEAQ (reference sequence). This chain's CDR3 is CASSFLIGRRVLAEDTQYF. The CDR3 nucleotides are TGTGCCAGCAGCTTCCTCATAGGGCGGCGGGTCCTGGCAGAAGATACGCAGTATTTT.

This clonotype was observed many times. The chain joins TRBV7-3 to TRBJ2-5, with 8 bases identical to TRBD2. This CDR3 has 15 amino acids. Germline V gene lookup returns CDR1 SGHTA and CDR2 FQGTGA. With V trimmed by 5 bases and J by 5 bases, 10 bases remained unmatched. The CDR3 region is CASSVTGGGGETQYF. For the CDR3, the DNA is TGTGCCAGCAGCGTTACCGGGGGGGGCGGGGAGACCCAGTACTTC.

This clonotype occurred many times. The DNA of the CDR3 is TGTGCCAGCTCACCAAGAGGTGGCGGCTACACCTTC. It translates to CASSPRGGGYTF. The gene calls are TRBV18 and TRBJ1-2; D is undetermined. The germline V gene has CDR1 KGHSH and CDR2 LQKENI. V was cut by 2 bases and J by 8 bases, with 9 bases left in between. CDR3 length: 12 residues.

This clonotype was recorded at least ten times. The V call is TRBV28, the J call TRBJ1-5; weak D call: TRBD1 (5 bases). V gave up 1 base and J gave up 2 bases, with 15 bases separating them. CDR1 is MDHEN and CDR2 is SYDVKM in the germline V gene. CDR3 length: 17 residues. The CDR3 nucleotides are TGTGCCAGCAGTTTATTGGTGGAGGGGACGGGCAATCAGCCCCAGCATTTT. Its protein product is CASSLLVEGTGNQPQHF. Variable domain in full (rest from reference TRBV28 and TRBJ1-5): DVKVTQSSRYLVKRTGEKVFLECVQDMDHENMFWYRQDPGLGLRLIYFSYDVKMKEKGDIPEGYSVSREKKERFSLILESASTNQTSMYLCASSLLVEGTGNQPQHFGDGTRLSIL.

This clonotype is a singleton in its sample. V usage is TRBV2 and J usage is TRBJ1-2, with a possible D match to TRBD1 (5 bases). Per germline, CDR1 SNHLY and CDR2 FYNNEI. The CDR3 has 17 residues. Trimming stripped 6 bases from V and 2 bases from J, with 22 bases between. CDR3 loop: CASRPTSLSRANYGYTF. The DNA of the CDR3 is TGTGCCAGCAGACCCACATCCCTCTCCAGGGCGAACTATGGCTACACCTTC.

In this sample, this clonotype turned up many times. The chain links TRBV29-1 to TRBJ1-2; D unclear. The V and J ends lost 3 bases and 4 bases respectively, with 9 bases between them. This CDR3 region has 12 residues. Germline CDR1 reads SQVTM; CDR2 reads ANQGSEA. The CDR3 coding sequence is TGCAGCGTTGATACAGCCTCCTATGGCTACACCTTC. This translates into CSVDTASYGYTF.

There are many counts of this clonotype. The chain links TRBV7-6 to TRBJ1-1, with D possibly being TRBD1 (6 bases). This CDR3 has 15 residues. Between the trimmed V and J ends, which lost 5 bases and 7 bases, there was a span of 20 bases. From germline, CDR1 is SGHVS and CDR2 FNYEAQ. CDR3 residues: CASSPETGVTHEAFF. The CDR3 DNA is TGTGCCAGCAGCCCCGAGACAGGAGTCACCCATGAAGCTTTCTTT.

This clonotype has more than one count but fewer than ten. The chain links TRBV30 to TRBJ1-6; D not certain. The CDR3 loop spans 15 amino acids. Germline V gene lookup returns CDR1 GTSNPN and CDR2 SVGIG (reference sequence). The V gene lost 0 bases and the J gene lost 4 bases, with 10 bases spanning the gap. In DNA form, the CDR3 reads TGTGCCTGGAGTGTAAGCACCGCTTATAATTCACCCCTCCACTTT. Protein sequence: CAWSVSTAYNSPLHF.

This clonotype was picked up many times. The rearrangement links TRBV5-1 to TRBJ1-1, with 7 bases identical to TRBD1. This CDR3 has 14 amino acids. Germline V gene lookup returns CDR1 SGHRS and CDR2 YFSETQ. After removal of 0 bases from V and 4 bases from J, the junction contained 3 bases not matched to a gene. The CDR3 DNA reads TGCGCCAGCAGCTTGGGGGGACAGTTCACTGAAGCTTTCTTT. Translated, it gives CASSLGGQFTEAFF.

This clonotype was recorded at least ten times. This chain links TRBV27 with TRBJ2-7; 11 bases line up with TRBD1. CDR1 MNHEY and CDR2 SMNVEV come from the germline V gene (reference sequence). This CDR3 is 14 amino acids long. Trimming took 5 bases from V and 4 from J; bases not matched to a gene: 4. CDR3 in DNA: TGTGCCAGCAGTGCCGGGACAGGGGGATACGAGCAGTACTTC. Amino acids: CASSAGTGGYEQYF.

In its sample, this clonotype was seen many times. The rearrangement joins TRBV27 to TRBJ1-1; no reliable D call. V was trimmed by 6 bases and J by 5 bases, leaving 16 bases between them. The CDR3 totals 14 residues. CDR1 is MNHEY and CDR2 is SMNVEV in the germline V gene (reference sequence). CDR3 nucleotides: TGTGCCAGCAGGCCACCGACTCCGGGGACTGAAGCTTTCTTT. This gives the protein CASRPPTPGTEAFF.

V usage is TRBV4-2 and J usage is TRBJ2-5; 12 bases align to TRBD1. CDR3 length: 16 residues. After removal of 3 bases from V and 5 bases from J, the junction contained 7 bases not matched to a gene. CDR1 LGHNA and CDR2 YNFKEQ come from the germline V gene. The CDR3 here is CASSHIGDRGRETQYF. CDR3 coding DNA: TGTGCCAGCAGCCACATAGGGGACAGGGGGCGGGAGACCCAGTACTTC.

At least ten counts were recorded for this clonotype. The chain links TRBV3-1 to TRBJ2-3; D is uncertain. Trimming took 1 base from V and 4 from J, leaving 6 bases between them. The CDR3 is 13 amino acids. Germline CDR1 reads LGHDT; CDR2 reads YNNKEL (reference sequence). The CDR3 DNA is TGTGCCAGCAGCCAAGGTGGCGCAGATACGCAGTATTTT. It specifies CASSQGGADTQYF.

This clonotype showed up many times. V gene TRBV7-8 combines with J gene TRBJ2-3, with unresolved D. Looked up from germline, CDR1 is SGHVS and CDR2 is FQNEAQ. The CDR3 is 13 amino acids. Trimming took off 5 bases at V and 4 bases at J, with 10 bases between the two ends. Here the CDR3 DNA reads TGTGCCAGCAGCCCGAACATGGCAGATACGCAGTATTTT. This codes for CASSPNMADTQYF.

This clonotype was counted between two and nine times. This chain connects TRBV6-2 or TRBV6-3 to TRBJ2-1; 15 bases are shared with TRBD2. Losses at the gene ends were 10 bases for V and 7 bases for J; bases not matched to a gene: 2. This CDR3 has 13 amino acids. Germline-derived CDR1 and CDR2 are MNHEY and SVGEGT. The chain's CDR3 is CATGLAGGNEQFF. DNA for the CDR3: TGTGCCACCGGACTAGCGGGAGGGAATGAGCAGTTCTTC.

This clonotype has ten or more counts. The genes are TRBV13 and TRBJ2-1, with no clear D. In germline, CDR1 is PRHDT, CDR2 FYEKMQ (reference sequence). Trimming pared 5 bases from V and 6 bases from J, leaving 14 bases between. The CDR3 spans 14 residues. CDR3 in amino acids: CASSRLDWGNEQFF. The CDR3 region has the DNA TGTGCCAGCAGCCGGCTCGACTGGGGCAATGAGCAGTTCTTC.

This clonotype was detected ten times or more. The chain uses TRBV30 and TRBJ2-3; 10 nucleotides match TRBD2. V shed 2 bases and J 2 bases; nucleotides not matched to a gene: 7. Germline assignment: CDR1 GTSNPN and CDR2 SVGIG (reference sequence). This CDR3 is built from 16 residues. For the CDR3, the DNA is TGTGCCTGGAGTAAGGGACTAGCGCCCAACACAGATACGCAGTATTTT. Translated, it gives CAWSKGLAPNTDTQYF.

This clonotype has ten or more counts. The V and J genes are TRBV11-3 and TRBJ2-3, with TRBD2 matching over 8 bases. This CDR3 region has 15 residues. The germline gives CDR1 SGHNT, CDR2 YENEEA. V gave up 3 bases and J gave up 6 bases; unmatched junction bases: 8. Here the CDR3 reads CASSFSGRAGDTQYF. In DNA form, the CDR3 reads TGTGCCAGCAGCTTTTCCGGGAGGGCGGGCGATACGCAGTATTTT.

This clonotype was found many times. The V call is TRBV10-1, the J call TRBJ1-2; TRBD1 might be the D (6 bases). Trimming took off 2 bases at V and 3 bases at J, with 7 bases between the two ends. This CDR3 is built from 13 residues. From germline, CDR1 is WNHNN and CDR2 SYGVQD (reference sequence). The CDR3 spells CASSENRDYGYTF. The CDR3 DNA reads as TGCGCCAGCAGTGAGAACAGGGACTATGGCTACACCTTC.

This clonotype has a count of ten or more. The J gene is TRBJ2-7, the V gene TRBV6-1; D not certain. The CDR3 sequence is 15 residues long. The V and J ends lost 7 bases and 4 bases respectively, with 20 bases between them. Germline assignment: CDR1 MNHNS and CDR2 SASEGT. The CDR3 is CASKTLTILGYEQYF. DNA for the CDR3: TGTGCCAGCAAGACCCTCACCATTCTAGGATACGAGCAGTACTTC.

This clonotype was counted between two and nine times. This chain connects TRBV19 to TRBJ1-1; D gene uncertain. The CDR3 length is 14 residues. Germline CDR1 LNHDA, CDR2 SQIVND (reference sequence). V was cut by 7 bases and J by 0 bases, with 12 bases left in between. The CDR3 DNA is TGTGCCAGTACCCCAAACCGAGTGAACACTGAAGCTTTCTTT. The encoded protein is CASTPNRVNTEAFF.

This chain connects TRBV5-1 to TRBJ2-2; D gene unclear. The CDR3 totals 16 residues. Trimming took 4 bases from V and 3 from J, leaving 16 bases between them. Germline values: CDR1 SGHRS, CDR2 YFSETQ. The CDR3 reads CASSPIPEDHTGELFF. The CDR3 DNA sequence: TGCGCCAGCAGCCCCATCCCAGAGGACCACACCGGGGAGCTGTTTTTT.

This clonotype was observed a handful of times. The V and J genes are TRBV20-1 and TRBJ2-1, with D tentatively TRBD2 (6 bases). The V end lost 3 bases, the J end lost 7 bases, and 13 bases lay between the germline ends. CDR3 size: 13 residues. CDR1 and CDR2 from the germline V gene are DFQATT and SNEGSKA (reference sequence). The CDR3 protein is CSARGLPRNEQFF. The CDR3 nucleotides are TGCAGTGCTAGGGGACTCCCTAGGAATGAGCAGTTCTTC.

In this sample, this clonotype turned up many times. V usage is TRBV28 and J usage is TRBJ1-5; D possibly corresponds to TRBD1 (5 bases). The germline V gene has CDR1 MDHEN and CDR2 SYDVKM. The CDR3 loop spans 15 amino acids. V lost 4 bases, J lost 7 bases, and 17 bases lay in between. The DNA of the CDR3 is TGTGCCAGCAGTTCATGGCGGGGGACCGGACAGCCCCAGCATTTT. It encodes CASSSWRGTGQPQHF.

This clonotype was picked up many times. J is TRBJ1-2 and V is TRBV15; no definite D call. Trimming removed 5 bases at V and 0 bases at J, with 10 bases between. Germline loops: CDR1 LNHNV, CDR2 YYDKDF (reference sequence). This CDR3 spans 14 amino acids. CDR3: CATSPNRANYGYTF. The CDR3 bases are TGTGCCACCAGCCCTAACCGAGCTAACTATGGCTACACCTTC.

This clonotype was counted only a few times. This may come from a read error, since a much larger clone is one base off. In DNA, the CDR3 is TGCGCCAGCAGCTGGGACCGGACAGGGAACTACGAGCAGTACTTC. Its protein product is CASSWDRTGNYEQYF. V usage is TRBV5-1 and J usage is TRBJ2-7; 8 bases fit TRBD1. Germline V gene data show CDR1 as SGHRS and CDR2 as YFSETQ. The CDR3 consists of 15 residues. V lost 3 bases to trimming and J lost 3 bases; unmatched junction nucleotides: 8.

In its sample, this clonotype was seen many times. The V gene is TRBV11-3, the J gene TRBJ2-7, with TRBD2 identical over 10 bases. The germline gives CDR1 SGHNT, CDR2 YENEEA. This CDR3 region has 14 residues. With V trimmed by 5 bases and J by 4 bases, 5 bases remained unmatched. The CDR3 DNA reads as TGTGCCAGCAGCCCAGCGGGAGGGCCTTACGAGCAGTACTTC. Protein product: CASSPAGGPYEQYF.

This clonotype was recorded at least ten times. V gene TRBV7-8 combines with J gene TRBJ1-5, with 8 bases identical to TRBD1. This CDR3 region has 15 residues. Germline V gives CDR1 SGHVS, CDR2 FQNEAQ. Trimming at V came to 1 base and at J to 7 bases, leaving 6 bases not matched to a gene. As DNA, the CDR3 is TGTGCCAGCAGCTTAGAACAGGGGGTGTTGCAGCCCCAGCATTTT. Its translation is CASSLEQGVLQPQHF.